These T cell receptor beta chains were read from a single sample in a study of T cell changes during pregnancy in multiple sclerosis. The repertoire was sequenced with immunoSEQ multiplex PCR; TCRdb's copy has only in-frame clones and lacks some. The repertoire consists of some 90,000 clones, with 80% to 95% occurring once and the leading ten covering approximately 1.5%. Material: peripheral blood, obtained in the first trimester of pregnancy. These receptors all come from a female donor with multiple sclerosis, enrolled in a pregnancy study. The CDR3 runs from the conserved cysteine through the conserved F or W. A D gene is named only where the DNA matches it firmly. Rows give clone size only sometimes, using once, few, many, or a class for an expanded clone.

clone_size d_call j_call v_call cdr3_nt cdr3_aa
- TRBD2 TRBJ2-3 TRBV5-4 TGTGCCAGCAGCGGGGGAGCGGGAGGAACCACAGATACGCAGTATTTT CASSGGAGGTTDTQYF
- - TRBJ2-7 TRBV10-3 TGTGCCATCAGCGGTGCTTCCTCCTACGAGCAGTACTTC CAISGASSYEQYF
- TRBD2 TRBJ2-3 TRBV25-1 TGTGCCAGCAGTGAATCCCCGGGGCCTAGCGGCCGCACAGATACGCAGTATTTT CASSESPGPSGRTDTQYF
few TRBD1 TRBJ1-2 TRBV18 TGTGCCAGCTCACCAACAGGGGAAGCTGGCTACACCTTC CASSPTGEAGYTF
- - TRBJ2-2 TRBV15 TGTGCCACCAGCACAGGAGGTACCGGGGAGCTGTTTTTT CATSTGGTGELFF
- - TRBJ2-7 TRBV5-1 TGCGCCAGCAGCCCGGACTTATACGAGCAGTACTTC CASSPDLYEQYF
- - TRBJ1-4 TRBV5-1 TGCGCCAGCAGCTTTGGCACTAATGAAAAACTGTTTTTT CASSFGTNEKLFF
- - TRBJ1-1 TRBV14 TGTGCCAGCAGCCCCCAGAACACTGAAGCTTTCTTT CASSPQNTEAFF
- - TRBJ2-7 TRBV28 TGTGCCAGCAGTTTAGATAGCGGCTACGAGCAGTACTTC CASSLDSGYEQYF
- - TRBJ2-2 TRBV7-3 TGTGCCAGCAGCTCGACGGGGGGCCTCGGGGAGCTGTTTTTT CASSSTGGLGELFF
- TRBD2 TRBJ2-3 TRBV28 TGTGCCAGCAGCCCCCCTGGGGGGAGGGTCGCAGATACGCAGTATTTT CASSPPGGRVADTQYF
- - TRBJ1-1 TRBV7-8 TGTGCCAGCAGAAGGACCCCAGGGACTGAAGCTTTCTTT CASRRTPGTEAFF
- TRBD1 TRBJ2-7 TRBV18 TGTGCCAGCTCACCACCTTCACAGGGGCCAGGGGGCTTCCACGAGCAGTACTTC CASSPPSQGPGGFHEQYF
- TRBD1 TRBJ2-7 TRBV27 TGTGCCAGCAGAGGGACAGGGGTGAGCTCCTACGAGCAGTACTTC CASRGTGVSSYEQYF
- TRBD2 TRBJ2-5 TRBV4-2 TGTGCCAGCAGCCAAGGGCTAGCGGGAGGTCTAGAGACCCAGTACTTC CASSQGLAGGLETQYF
- - TRBJ2-7 TRBV27 TGTGCCAGCAGTTTGTCAGGGGACTACGAGCAGTACTTC CASSLSGDYEQYF
- TRBD2 TRBJ2-7 TRBV4-2 TGTGCCAGCAGCCAGGCCGGGACTAGTGGTGGGGGGGAGCAGTACTTC CASSQAGTSGGGEQYF
- - TRBJ1-5 TRBV19 TGTGCCAGTAGAAACGGTGTTGAATATCAGCCCCAGCATTTT CASRNGVEYQPQHF
once TRBD2 TRBJ2-3 TRBV9 TGTGCCAGCAGCCCCGGGACTAACACAGATACGCAGTATTTT CASSPGTNTDTQYF
- - TRBJ2-1 TRBV7-9 TGTGCCAGCACCCTAGCGAGCAATGAGCAGTTCTTC CASTLASNEQFF
- TRBD1 TRBJ1-5 TRBV29-1 TGCAGCGTGTCTGGGACAGGGCAGAATCAGCCCCAGCATTTT CSVSGTGQNQPQHF
- - TRBJ2-7 TRBV7-9 TGTGCCAGCAGCCGCTTTTACCGGGACTCCGCCTACGAGCAGTACTTC CASSRFYRDSAYEQYF
- TRBD2 TRBJ2-1 TRBV29-1 TGCAGCGTTGTTCTTAGCGGGAGAACCTACAATGAGCAGTTCTTC CSVVLSGRTYNEQFF
once TRBD1 TRBJ2-3 TRBV15 TGTGCCACCAGCAGAGGGACAGGGGGAGCAGATACGCAGTATTTT CATSRGTGGADTQYF
- - TRBJ2-7 TRBV27 TGTGCCAGCAGTTTATGGTTAGGGGGTGAGCAGTACTTC CASSLWLGGEQYF
- TRBD1 TRBJ2-5 TRBV28 TGTGCCAGCAGGGATTGGACAGGACAACGCGGGGAGACCCAGTACTTC CASRDWTGQRGETQYF
- TRBD1 TRBJ1-2 TRBV6-1 TGTGCCAGCAGTGCATTAGGGGGCTTTACTAACTATGGCTACACCTTC CASSALGGFTNYGYTF
- - TRBJ1-4 TRBV19 TGTGCCAGTAGTATAGCCAGTAATGAAAAACTGTTTTTT CASSIASNEKLFF
- TRBD2 TRBJ2-1 TRBV7-3 TGTGCCAGCAGCTTCACTAGCGGGAACAATGAGCAGTTCTTC CASSFTSGNNEQFF
- - TRBJ2-7 TRBV30 TGTGCCTGGAGTGTAGCGGGCCACACCTACGAGCAGTACTTC CAWSVAGHTYEQYF
- - TRBJ2-7 TRBV6-5 TGTGCCAGCAGTTACGGGCAGGACTCCTACGAGCAGTACTTC CASSYGQDSYEQYF
- TRBD2 TRBJ2-1 TRBV5-8 TGTGCCAGCAGCTTGCCGACTAGCGCGGGGCTTGGCAATGAGCAGTTCTTC CASSLPTSAGLGNEQFF
- TRBD1 TRBJ1-2 TRBV6-6 TGTGCCAGCAGTTACTCTCAGGGGGCTGGCTACACCTTC CASSYSQGAGYTF
- - TRBJ1-2 TRBV27 TGTGCCAGCAGTTCCGAACCGGGACATCTAAACTATGGCTACACCTTC CASSSEPGHLNYGYTF
- - TRBJ1-1 TRBV6-5 TGTGCCAGCTCCTTGCAGGGAAGCACTGAAGCTTTCTTT CASSLQGSTEAFF
- - TRBJ1-1 TRBV5-1 TGCGCCAGCAGCTTGGGGCTTTCGCCTTCCCTCGCCCAGAACACTGAAGCTTTCTTT CASSLGLSPSLAQNTEAFF
- - TRBJ2-7 TRBV5-4 TGTGCCAGCAGCCGAACAGGGTCCTACGAGCAGTACTTC CASSRTGSYEQYF
- TRBD2 TRBJ2-2 TRBV19 TGTGCCAGTAACCCCTTAGCGGGAGTGTACACCGGGGAGCTGTTTTTT CASNPLAGVYTGELFF
- - TRBJ1-2 TRBV30 TGTGCCTGGAGGGTTGGGGGGGCGTACTATGGCTACACCTTC CAWRVGGAYYGYTF
- TRBD2 TRBJ2-7 TRBV4-3 TGCGCCAGCAGCCAAATTGTCGGGAGGGGCATCGAGCAGTACTTC CASSQIVGRGIEQYF